A single sample is the source of the 30 T cell receptor beta chains below, sequenced in a study of identical twins. TCRdb analysed the 5' RACE reads with MiXCR anew, one entry per CDR3 protein. The repertoire consists of around 1.7 million distinct CDR3 sequences, with under 35% occurring once and the leading ten covering less than 0.35%. The material sequenced was cord blood. The receptors stem from a newborn girl in good health.

V is TRBV5-1 and J is TRBJ2-7; 7 bases fit TRBD1. This CDR3 contains 13 residues. The germline gives CDR1 SGHRS, CDR2 YFSETQ. The junction had 3 bases not matched to a gene; V was cut back by 2 bases and J by 4 bases. DNA of the CDR3: TGCGCCAGCAGCTTTCAGGGGGTTTACGAGCAGTACTTC. This gives the protein CASSFQGVYEQYF.

The chain recombines TRBV2 with TRBJ2-7; D could derive from TRBD1 or TRBD2 (5 bases each). The V end lost 7 bases, the J end lost 2 bases, and 15 bases lay between the germline ends. CDR3 length: 14 amino acids. Germline V gives CDR1 SNHLY, CDR2 FYNNEI. CDR3 DNA: TGTGCCAGCACCCTGAGAGGGGATGCCTACGAGCAGTACTTC. Residues: CASTLRGDAYEQYF.

J is TRBJ2-2 and V is TRBV27; 8 bases are shared with TRBD1. Germline V gives CDR1 MNHEY, CDR2 SMNVEV (reference sequence). Trimming took 10 bases from V and 4 from J; bases not matched to a gene: 5. This CDR3 spans 13 amino acids. The chain's CDR3 is CATLTGVTGELFF. The CDR3, as DNA: TGTGCCACCCTGACAGGGGTCACCGGGGAGCTGTTTTTT.

The V and J genes are TRBV9 and TRBJ2-7, with D maybe TRBD2 (5 bases). The CDR3 length is 14 residues. V dropped 4 bases and J dropped 6 bases, with 17 bases sitting between them. Germline-derived CDR1 and CDR2 are SGDLS and YYNGEE. CDR3 DNA sequence: TGTGCCAGCAGCCCCCAAGGCAGAGGGATCGAGCAGTACTTC. It yields the protein CASSPQGRGIEQYF.

This clonotype was picked up a small number of times. CDR3 region: CSASKAPVPNSPLHF. CDR3 DNA sequence: TGCAGTGCTAGTAAAGCACCGGTCCCTAATTCACCCCTCCACTTT. The genes are TRBV20-1 and TRBJ1-6, with D uncertain. Germline V gene sequence: CDR1 DFQATT, CDR2 SNEGSKA (reference sequence). The CDR3 runs to 15 residues. Trimming cost V 3 bases and J 6 bases, with 15 bases left between them.

As regards this clonotype: A read error may explain this, as a much larger clone is one base away. The CDR3 nucleotides are TGTGCCGTCCACCCCACGGACGGAGCTAACTATGGCTACACCTTC. Its translation: CAVHPTDGANYGYTF. J is TRBJ1-2 and V is TRBV10-3; D not certain. The V gene lost 11 bases and the J gene lost 0 bases, with 19 bases spanning the gap. The CDR3 runs to 15 residues. The V gene's germline CDR1 is ENHRY and CDR2 SYGVKD.

The CDR3 is CASARGDSYNEQFF. CDR3 nucleotide sequence: TGCGCCAGCGCGAGGGGAGACTCCTACAATGAGCAGTTCTTC. V and J are TRBV5-1 and TRBJ2-1; the D gene could be TRBD1 or TRBD2 (5 bases each). V was cut by 7 bases and J by 0 bases, with 11 bases left in between. Per the germline V gene, CDR1 is SGHRS and CDR2 is YFSETQ. The length of the CDR3 is 14 residues.

The chain joins TRBV5-5 to TRBJ1-4; no clear D. This CDR3 has 14 residues. V was trimmed by 0 bases and J by 6 bases, leaving 9 bases between them. Germline assignment: CDR1 SGHKS and CDR2 YYEKEE (reference sequence). The CDR3 protein is CASSLGTKDEKLFF. CDR3 coding DNA: TGTGCCAGCAGCTTGGGGACCAAGGATGAAAAACTGTTTTTT.

This clonotype has more than one count but fewer than ten. The CDR3 loop reads CASTPRTAPYEQYF. CDR3 coding DNA: TGTGCCAGCACACCCAGGACAGCTCCCTACGAGCAGTACTTC. The rearrangement links TRBV25-1 to TRBJ2-7; the D gene is possibly TRBD1 (6 bases). Trimming pared 7 bases from V and 2 bases from J, leaving 15 bases between. The CDR3 spans 14 residues. Germline CDR1 MGHDK, CDR2 SYGVNS.

On this clonotype itself: Possible read error: a much larger clone is one base away. The rearrangement joins TRBV10-3 to TRBJ2-7; a weak D match, TRBD2 (5 bases). The CDR3 extends over 14 amino acids. V was clipped by 0 bases and J by 7 bases, with 13 bases between them. Germline V lookup: CDR1 ENHRY, CDR2 SYGVKD. The CDR3: CAISESIGRPEQYF. In DNA form, the CDR3 reads TGTGCCATCAGTGAGTCAATAGGGAGACCGGAGCAGTACTTC.

The rearrangement links TRBV5-1 to TRBJ2-5, with D tentatively TRBD1 (6 bases). Trimming stripped 2 bases from V and 11 bases from J, with 22 bases between. Germline V gives CDR1 SGHRS, CDR2 YFSETQ. The CDR3 extends over 15 amino acids. The CDR3 protein is CASSFRGQLYNEQYF. CDR3 nucleotides: TGCGCCAGCAGCTTCCGGGGACAACTATACAATGAGCAGTACTTC.

Only a few counts were recorded for this clonotype. This chain joins TRBV11-2 and TRBJ2-5, with a weak D call TRBD1 (6 bases). Trimming cost V 0 bases and J 1 base, with 9 bases left between them. CDR1 and CDR2 (germline): SGHAT, FQNNGV. This CDR3 has 15 residues. CDR3 nucleotides: TGTGCCAGCAGCTTAGACAGGGGTCCCCAAGAGACCCAGTACTTC. Translation gives CASSLDRGPQETQYF. Complete variable domain (other parts from reference TRBV11-2 and TRBJ2-5): EAGVAQSPRYKIIEKRQSVAFWCNPISGHATLYWYQQILGQGPKLLIQFQNNGVVDDSQLPKDRFSAERLKGVDSTLKIQPAKLEDSAVYLCASSLDRGPQETQYFGPGTRLLVL.

J is TRBJ1-1 and V is TRBV29-1; D uncertain. Germline CDR1 reads SQVTM; CDR2 reads ANQGSEA. V lost 4 bases, J lost 0 bases, and 3 bases lay in between. The CDR3 is 11 amino acids. The CDR3 region is CSVGMNTEAFF. The CDR3 DNA is TGCAGCGTTGGGATGAACACTGAAGCTTTCTTT.

This clonotype has more than one count but fewer than ten. This chain links TRBV18 with TRBJ2-7; the match to TRBD1 covers 12 bases. Germline V gene lookup returns CDR1 KGHSH and CDR2 LQKENI. J lost 5 bases, V lost 6 bases, and 5 bases had no gene match. This CDR3 has 14 residues. The CDR3 sequence is CASSAGTGGHEQYF. CDR3 sequence (DNA): TGTGCCAGCTCCGCCGGGACAGGGGGCCACGAGCAGTACTTC.

The chain joins TRBV5-4 to TRBJ2-7, with a possible D match to TRBD1 (6 bases). Judging by the DNA end, TRBJ2-4 fits better; the J call may be wrong. Germline CDR1 is SGHNT and CDR2 is YYREEE (reference sequence). CDR3 length: 14 residues. The CDR3 nucleotides read TGTGCCATAGGGGAACCGGGGACAAGGAACATTCAGTACTTC. Amino acid sequence: CAIGEPGTRNIQYF.

This clonotype appeared a single time. The DNA for the CDR3 is TGTGCCATCAGTGATGGCGGGAGATTACAGTACTTC. It translates to CAISDGGRLQYF. V is TRBV10-3 and J is TRBJ2-5; 7 positions match TRBD2. Trimming took 3 bases from V and 11 from J; bases not matched to a gene: 6. The V gene's germline CDR1 is ENHRY and CDR2 SYGVKD. The length of the CDR3 is 12 residues.

Worth noting for this clonotype: One junction end does not reproduce the germline sequence, and a read error may be involved. V usage is TRBV27 and J usage is TRBJ2-3, with D tentatively TRBD2 (6 bases). Germline CDR1 reads MNHEY; CDR2 reads SMNVEV (reference sequence). The CDR3 has 16 residues. The CDR3 reads CASSLGSGEPTDTQCF. Here the CDR3 DNA reads TGTGCCAGCAGTTTGGGTTCGGGGGAACCCACAGATACGCAGTGTTTT.

The rearrangement uses TRBV29-1 and TRBJ1-1; no clear D. Germline V gene data show CDR1 as SQVTM and CDR2 as ANQGSEA. The CDR3 contains 10 residues. V was shortened by 4 bases and J by 11 bases, with 11 bases between the two germline ends. The CDR3: CSVVLLRAFF. The CDR3 DNA follows: TGCAGCGTTGTGTTGTTGCGGGCTTTCTTT.

V is TRBV10-3 and J is TRBJ2-7, with TRBD1 as a possible D gene (7 bases). This CDR3 has 13 residues. V lost 11 bases and J 5 bases, leaving 19 bases between the germline ends. CDR1 and CDR2 from the germline V gene are ENHRY and SYGVKD. CDR3 region: CASTGTAGHEQYF. DNA of the CDR3: TGTGCCTCCACCGGGACAGCGGGCCACGAGCAGTACTTC.

This clonotype was picked up one time. This CDR3 reads CATSGIIAGGTGELFF. CDR3 sequence (DNA): TGTGCCACCAGCGGTATAATAGCGGGAGGGACCGGGGAGCTGTTTTTT. The gene calls are TRBV15 and TRBJ2-2; 11 nucleotides line up with TRBD2. Per germline, CDR1 LNHNV and CDR2 YYDKDF (reference sequence). The CDR3 runs to 16 residues. V was clipped by 5 bases and J by 5 bases; unmatched bases: 7. The full variable domain, completed using reference TRBV15 and TRBJ2-2, is DAMVIQNPRYQVTQFGKPVTLSCSQTLNHNVMYWYQQKSSQAPKLLFHYYDKDFNNEADTPDNFQSRRPNTSFCFLDIRSPGLGDTAMYLCATSGIIAGGTGELFFGEGSRLTVL.

As regards this clonotype: A much larger clone differs from this one at a single base, so this may be a read error. The chain recombines TRBV5-4 with TRBJ2-1, with a weak D call TRBD2 (6 bases). Germline V gene lookup returns CDR1 SGHNT and CDR2 YYREEE (reference sequence). Deletions cut 2 bases from V and 10 bases from J, with 16 bases between. This CDR3 spans 14 amino acids. The CDR3 protein is CASSFGGRTYEQFF. CDR3 bases: TGTGCCAGCAGCTTTGGGGGGAGAACCTACGAGCAGTTCTTC.

The chain carries TRBV20-1 and TRBJ2-7; D unclear. The J call is uncertain, as TRBJ2-5 better fits the DNA end. Germline lookup yields CDR1 DFQATT and CDR2 SNEGSKA (reference sequence). CDR3 length equals 14 residues. CDR3 in DNA: TGCAGTGCTAGAGATGGGCAGTCCTTAGAGACCCAGTACTTC. Protein: CSARDGQSLETQYF.

This chain connects TRBV19 to TRBJ1-2, with a tentative D call TRBD1 (6 bases). This CDR3 is 15 amino acids long. V shed 3 bases and J shed 2 bases, with 13 bases lying between them. Germline V CDR1 and CDR2: LNHDA, SQIVND (reference sequence). The CDR3, as DNA: TGTGCCAGTAGTATCCGGCTAGGGGGGAACTATGGCTACACCTTC. Translated: CASSIRLGGNYGYTF.

The chain links TRBV11-2 to TRBJ2-4, with 9 bases that match TRBD2. Germline CDR1 SGHAT, CDR2 FQNNGV. V lost 1 base and J lost 8; bases outside the gene matches: 3. This CDR3 has 14 residues. The CDR3 reads CASSLVSGRYIQYF. The CDR3, as DNA: TGTGCCAGCAGCTTAGTTAGCGGGAGATACATTCAGTACTTC.

There are many counts of this clonotype. V is TRBV24-1 and J is TRBJ2-3; the match to TRBD2 covers 8 bases. The V and J ends lost 4 bases and 4 bases, in that order; junction bases with no gene match: 0. Germline V CDR1 and CDR2: KGHDR, SFDVKD. This CDR3 comprises 13 residues. Here the CDR3 reads CATSEGLADTQYF. CDR3 nucleotides: TGTGCCACCAGTGAGGGACTAGCAGATACGCAGTATTTT.

The chain carries TRBV6-2 or TRBV6-3 and TRBJ2-1; D unresolved. CDR3 length: 13 residues. Germline loops: CDR1 MNHEY, CDR2 SVGEGT. The germline V and J ends were trimmed by 3 bases and 5 bases, with 8 bases remaining between them. DNA of the CDR3: TGTGCCAGCAGTTATTTTGGGGACAATGAGCAGTTCTTC. This gives the protein CASSYFGDNEQFF.

The V gene is TRBV6-5, the J gene TRBJ2-6; maybe TRBD1 (6 bases). V lost 7 bases to trimming and J lost 2 bases, with 12 bases between them. In germline, CDR1 is MNHEY, CDR2 SVGAGI. The CDR3 length is 15 residues. CDR3 bases: TGTGCCAGCAAGTCTACAGGGACTGGGGCCAACGTCCTGACTTTC. Protein product: CASKSTGTGANVLTF.

The chain employs TRBV20-1 and TRBJ2-7, with 12 bases identical to TRBD2. Looked up from germline, CDR1 is DFQATT and CDR2 is SNEGSKA (reference sequence). V shed 2 bases, J shed 6 bases, and the junction held 11 bases outside the gene matches. This CDR3 spans 16 amino acids. In DNA form, the CDR3 reads TGCAGTGCTAGATCCACGACTAGCGGGAGCTTCTCCGAGCAGTACTTC. It translates to CSARSTTSGSFSEQYF.

This clonotype has just a few counts. This rearrangement joins TRBV10-2 to TRBJ1-2; maybe TRBD1 (5 bases). This CDR3 is 13 amino acids long. The germline V and J ends were trimmed by 7 bases and 3 bases, with 12 bases remaining between them. CDR1 and CDR2 (germline): WSHSY, SAAADI. For the CDR3, the DNA is TGCGCCAGCACCAGGACGGGGCACTATGGCTACACCTTC. Translation gives CASTRTGHYGYTF.

The genes are TRBV25-1 and TRBJ2-7; 9 bases fit TRBD1. The CDR3 is made up of 13 amino acids. CDR1 and CDR2 (germline): MGHDK, SYGVNS. V gave up 7 bases and J gave up 7 bases; unmatched junction bases: 8. CDR3 sequence (DNA): TGTGCCAGCACCCTAGGGACAGGGTGGGAGCAGTACTTC. Translation gives CASTLGTGWEQYF.